These 12 T cell receptor beta chains came from one sample sequenced in a study of shared clonotypes between healthy human individuals. The naive CD8 subset, CD45RO-negative cells positively selected for CCR7, excluded terminally differentiated effector memory CD45RA+ cells. This table comes from immunoSEQ multiplex PCR, and its TCRdb copy is limited to in-frame clones, with some not included. The sample carries some 2,100,000 clones, 93% recorded once. The sample consisted of naive CD8+ T cells from PBMCs. All receptors derive from a man aged 18 to 29 in good health. Some clones in this sample may be carry-over from other donors' samples.

V is TRBV10-2 and J is TRBJ1-2; D unclear. Germline assignment: CDR1 WSHSY and CDR2 SAAADI. The CDR3 is 13 residues long. V gave up 2 bases and J gave up 8 bases, with 12 bases separating them. CDR3 nucleotide sequence: TGCGCCAGCAGTGAGGGTCTTAACGGCGGCTACACCTTC. Protein: CASSEGLNGGYTF.

V gene TRBV11-2 combines with J gene TRBJ2-3, with 8 bases lining up with TRBD2. CDR1 is SGHAT, CDR2 FQNNGV, per germline. V gave up 5 bases and J gave up 4 bases; unmatched junction bases: 8. The CDR3 has 15 residues. The CDR3, as DNA: TGTGCCAGCAGCGCGGGGGGCTTTTGGGCAGATACGCAGTATTTT. Amino acid sequence: CASSAGGFWADTQYF.

The chain uses TRBV7-9 and TRBJ2-5; D perhaps matches TRBD1 (5 bases). Between the trimmed V and J ends, which lost 3 bases and 5 bases, there was a span of 10 bases. The CDR3 has 13 residues. Germline loops: CDR1 SEHNR, CDR2 FQNEAQ (reference sequence). The chain's CDR3 is CASSFPGLETQYF. The CDR3 bases are TGTGCCAGCAGCTTCCCAGGGTTGGAGACCCAGTACTTC. The variable domain in full, with the rest retrieved from reference TRBV7-9 and TRBJ2-5, is DTGVSQNPRHKITKRGQNVTFRCDPISEHNRLYWYRQTLGQGPEFLTYFQNEAQLEKSRLLSDRFSAERPKGSFSTLEIQRTEQGDSAMYLCASSFPGLETQYFGPGTRLLVL.

The rearrangement links TRBV27 to TRBJ2-7; TRBD1 agrees at 7 bases. The V segment lost 5 bases and the J segment 6 bases; nucleotides outside the gene matches: 10. The CDR3 totals 14 residues. Germline values: CDR1 MNHEY, CDR2 SMNVEV (reference sequence). The CDR3: CASSLGGGMSEQYF. CDR3 nucleotide sequence: TGTGCCAGCAGTCTAGGGGGCGGTATGTCCGAGCAGTACTTC.

This clone was counted a single time. This chain links TRBV28 with TRBJ2-7, with 9 bases matching TRBD1. There are 15 residues in the CDR3. V shed 5 bases, J shed 4 bases, and the junction held 9 bases outside the gene matches. Germline values: CDR1 MDHEN, CDR2 SYDVKM. CDR3 sequence: CASSTGTGLLYEQYF. DNA of the CDR3: TGTGCCAGCAGTACCGGGACAGGGCTCCTTTACGAGCAGTACTTC.

The rearrangement links TRBV28 to TRBJ2-1, with 14 bases aligning to TRBD2. CDR3 length: 17 amino acids. V lost 6 bases and J lost 11; bases outside the gene matches: 15. Per the germline V gene, CDR1 is MDHEN and CDR2 is SYDVKM. The CDR3, as DNA: TGTGCCAGCAGCCTTCTAGATCGACTAGCGGGAGGGGTACAGCAGTTCTTC. Translating gives CASSLLDRLAGGVQQFF.

This clone was detected once. The chain uses TRBV4-3 and TRBJ2-2; 8 bases match TRBD1. CDR1 and CDR2 (germline): LGHNA, YSLEER. J was trimmed by 11 bases and V by 0 bases; bases with no gene match: 11. CDR3 length: 16 amino acids. The CDR3 sequence: CASSQDIQGAFSELFF. The CDR3 region has the DNA TGCGCCAGCAGCCAAGATATCCAGGGGGCTTTTTCCGAGCTGTTTTTT.

This clone was seen only a few times. Different DNA sequences within this sample yield the same CDR3. This sequence joins TRBV11-2 and TRBJ2-7; no reliable D call. Germline V gives CDR1 SGHAT, CDR2 FQNNGV. The CDR3 has 12 amino acids. V was pared by 1 base and J by 4 bases, with 5 bases between. The CDR3: CASSLGVYEQYF. The CDR3 bases are TGTGCCAGCAGCTTAGGGGTTTACGAGCAGTACTTC.

The chain combines TRBV11-2 with TRBJ2-7; TRBD1 is a possible D gene (5 bases). The germline V gene has CDR1 SGHAT and CDR2 FQNNGV. V was trimmed by 10 bases and J by 4 bases, leaving 14 bases between them. The length of the CDR3 is 12 residues. The CDR3 DNA reads TGTGCCACCCAGACAGAACCTTACGAGCAGTACTTC. It encodes CATQTEPYEQYF.

This chain connects TRBV7-2 to TRBJ2-4; D remains unclear. The CDR3 spans 12 residues. CDR1 SGHTA and CDR2 FQGNSA come from the germline V gene. The V gene lost 4 bases and the J gene lost 9 bases, with 10 bases spanning the gap. The DNA of the CDR3 is TGTGCCAGCAGCTCTAGAAAGGGCATTCAGTACTTC. It encodes CASSSRKGIQYF.

The rearrangement links TRBV9 to TRBJ2-3; TRBD2 agrees at 8 bases. V was pared by 4 bases and J by 0 bases, with 10 bases of the junction left unmatched. This CDR3 spans 17 amino acids. CDR1 and CDR2 from the germline V gene are SGDLS and YYNGEE. CDR3 sequence: CASSRPRSGTSTDTQYF. Written as DNA, the CDR3 is TGTGCCAGCAGCAGACCCCGTAGCGGGACTAGCACAGATACGCAGTATTTT. The full variable domain, completed using reference TRBV9 and TRBJ2-3, is DSGVTQTPKHLITATGQRVTLRCSPRSGDLSVYWYQQSLDQGLQFLIQYYNGEERAKGNILERFSAQQFPDLHSELNLSSLELGDSALYFCASSRPRSGTSTDTQYFGPGTRLTVL.

V gene TRBV28 combines with J gene TRBJ2-1; D not certain. Germline CDR1 and CDR2: MDHEN and SYDVKM. CDR3 length equals 11 residues. The V end lost 6 bases, the J end lost 9 bases, and 9 bases lay between the germline ends. Written as DNA, the CDR3 is TGTGCCAGCAGCTTAGTAGTTGAGCAGTTCTTC. This translates into CASSLVVEQFF. The full variable domain, rest sourced from reference TRBV28 and TRBJ2-1, is DVKVTQSSRYLVKRTGEKVFLECVQDMDHENMFWYRQDPGLGLRLIYFSYDVKMKEKGDIPEGYSVSREKKERFSLILESASTNQTSMYLCASSLVVEQFFGPGTRLTVL.